This is a list of T cell receptor beta chains from one sample in a study of post-analysis software for immune sequencing data. TCRdb re-analysed the PCR reads in MiXCR, keeping a single row per CDR3 protein. The table has a few hundred thousand distinct CDR3 sequences, less than 35% seen once. The sequenced sample was blood. The receptors shown here come from a girl aged 5 to 17 with multiple sclerosis. CDR3s leave out the opening cysteine and the closing phenylalanine or tryptophan. The order of the fields is clone size, V gene, J gene, CDR3 length, CDR3 protein. Some rows have no size entry. The others give once, few or many, or a class for an expanded clone.

>.|TRBV12-3/TRBV12-4|TRBJ1-5|10
ASSFPVGPQH
>few|TRBV10-3|TRBJ1-1|13
AISGLGGVNTEAF
>.|TRBV3-1|TRBJ2-1|11
ASSLTTRVEQF
>.|TRBV7-9|TRBJ1-2|13
ASSITGFSNYGYT
>.|TRBV7-9|TRBJ2-6|16
ALPQEGLGTSGANVLT
>few|TRBV4-2|TRBJ2-1|16
ASSHWTSGGSSGNEQF
>once|TRBV7-9|TRBJ2-7|15
ASSSRGDRSAYYEQY
>once|TRBV7-9|TRBJ2-7|13
ASSHRTGQSYEQY
>.|TRBV20-1|TRBJ2-5|12
SARSVALGETQY
>.|TRBV7-2|TRBJ2-3|13
ASSGRSSSTDTQY
>.|TRBV6-5|TRBJ1-1|15
ASSYSVFPATNTEAF
>.|TRBV27|TRBJ2-1|12
ASSPRFDLNEQF
>few|TRBV18|TRBJ2-7|12
ASSPPPTGVEQY
>few|TRBV6-6|TRBJ1-5|13
ASRTGTGGNQPQH
>few|TRBV7-6|TRBJ2-7|11
ASSPSHSYEQY
>few|TRBV4-1|TRBJ1-2|15
ASSLVSGQTTNYGYT
>few|TRBV7-3|TRBJ1-5|11
ASSLTPNQPQH
>.|TRBV20-1|TRBJ2-4|12
SARKGGIMDGQY
>few|TRBV2|TRBJ2-4|11
ASKWGSKNIQY
>few|TRBV13|TRBJ2-3|13
ASSHAQISTDTQY
>.|TRBV30|TRBJ1-5|11
AWRQGSNQPQH
>.|TRBV10-3|TRBJ2-1|13
AIAPGTGDYNEQF
>.|TRBV12-3/TRBV12-4|TRBJ2-7|13
ASSLAGQGGNEQY
>.|TRBV7-2|TRBJ2-3|13
ASSLVGGGGDTQY
>.|TRBV20-1|TRBJ1-5|14
SATWFRESSNQPQH
>.|TRBV7-9|TRBJ1-2|11
ASSLRTGDGYT
>.|TRBV7-2|TRBJ2-7|13
ASSLVCQVTYEQY
>.|TRBV11-2|TRBJ1-2|11
ASSSLDRNGYT
>.|TRBV4-1|TRBJ1-3|13
ASSPGQGNRNTIY
>few|TRBV5-1|TRBJ2-3|11
ASSRDRGGTQY
>few|TRBV10-3|TRBJ1-2|10
AISGQVYGYT